The clone carrying this T cell receptor (beta chain) was seen at least ten times. This specimen comes from a study of T cells in Graves' hyperthyroidism and ophthalmopathy. Amplified regions were TCR beta CDR3 sequences from RNA transcripts. The HTBI set primed first-round TCR CDR3 RT-PCR. TCRdb re-called the multiplex PCR reads through MiXCR, storing one row per CDR3 protein. Of roughly 360,000 distinct CDR3 sequences in the sample, approximately 13% are singletons; the top ten hold less than 25%. Diagnoses used clinical symptoms, serum thyroxine and TRAb, thyroid ultrasound and orbital computed tomography. V shed 1 base and J shed 1 base, with 7 bases lying between them. The CDR3 covers 14 residues. Per germline, CDR1 MDHEN and CDR2 SYDVKM.

The source of this sequence is a man aged 30 to 39 with Graves' hyperthyroidism that later progressed to Graves' ophthalmopathy. Specimen: blood. The rearrangement joins TRBV28 to TRBJ1-1; D is unresolved. CDR3 sequence: CASSLLRPNTEAFF. The DNA of the CDR3 is TGTGCCAGCAGTTTATTACGGCCGAACACTGAAGCTTTCTTT.